The count of the clone carrying this T cell receptor (beta chain) is one. As originally analysed: Researchers report that nucleated cell counts were estimated from reference gene primer amplification. Method: immunoSEQ multiplex PCR; TCRdb's copy keeps in-frame clones and lacks some. V, J and clone size were drawn from that table, and D and trimming were deduced from the DNA. Of about 120,000 clones detected, over 75% appear once; the ten largest clones hold roughly 11%. The sample originates from a study of blood T cell repertoires in COVID-19. The overall study: Spain, Italy and the United States supplied samples that represented acute and convalescent COVID-19. From T cells, B-cell-depleted T cells, or PBMCs came the material, which was cDNA or gDNA.

The sample was peripheral blood. This TCR derives from a man aged 80 or over with acute or convalescent COVID-19.

DNA for the CDR3: TGTGCCAGTAGTACCGGGACAGTTTCTGGAAACACCATATATTTT. The encoded protein is CASSTGTVSGNTIYF. The chain carries TRBV19 and TRBJ1-3; 7 bases are shared with TRBD1. The CDR3 length is 15 residues. From germline, CDR1 is LNHDA and CDR2 SQIVND (reference sequence). Trimming took 4 bases from V and 1 from J; bases not matched to a gene: 4. Full variable domain (missing parts from reference TRBV19 and TRBJ1-3): DGGITQSPKYLFRKEGQNVTLSCEQNLNHDAMYWYRQDPGQGLRLIYYSQIVNDFQKGDIAEGYSVSREKKESFPLTVTSAQKNPTAFYLCASSTGTVSGNTIYFGEGSWLTVV.